The rows below give T cell receptor beta chains drawn from one sample of a study of blood T cell repertoires in COVID-19. Sequencing used immunoSEQ multiplex PCR; TCRdb keeps in-frame clones, though not all of them. The sample has roughly 230,000 clones; 85% are singletons. Specimen: peripheral blood. These receptors originate from a woman aged 55-70 years with active or convalescent COVID-19. Each CDR3 is given with its conserved first and last residue. The order of the fields is V gene, D gene, J gene, clone size, CDR3 protein, CDR3 DNA. A D gene is named only where the DNA matches it firmly. Clone size is given for some rows only: seen once, a few or many times, or a class if the clone is expanded.

V: TRBV19; D: .; J: TRBJ2-7; size: .; CDR3: CASSQRASSYEQYF; DNA: TGTGCCAGTAGCCAGCGGGCCTCCTCCTACGAGCAGTACTTC
V: TRBV5-1; D: .; J: TRBJ1-1; size: .; CDR3: CASSPRVNTEAFF; DNA: TGCGCCAGCAGCCCCCGGGTGAACACTGAAGCTTTCTTT
V: TRBV21-1; D: .; J: TRBJ1-6; size: few; CDR3: CASSKGEGTGFVSTLYNSPLHF; DNA: TGTGCCAGCAGCAAAGGGGAAGGGACAGGGTTTGTATCTACCCTATATAATTCACCCCTCCACTTT
V: TRBV9; D: .; J: TRBJ1-1; size: .; CDR3: CASSEQGRTEAFF; DNA: TGTGCCAGCAGCGAGCAGGGGCGCACTGAAGCTTTCTTT
V: TRBV4-1; D: TRBD2; J: TRBJ2-2; size: once; CDR3: CASSRLRGTANTGELFF; DNA: TGCGCCAGCAGCCGGTTGCGGGGGACCGCGAACACCGGGGAGCTGTTTTTT
V: TRBV6-1; D: TRBD2; J: TRBJ2-3; size: once; CDR3: CASSARVAGARDTQYF; DNA: TGTGCCAGCAGTGCCCGGGTAGCGGGGGCGCGGGATACGCAGTATTTT
V: TRBV5-4; D: TRBD2; J: TRBJ2-1; size: .; CDR3: CASKVAGANEQFF; DNA: TGTGCCAGCAAAGTAGCGGGGGCAAATGAGCAGTTCTTC
V: TRBV27; D: .; J: TRBJ1-1; size: .; CDR3: CASSPSRGRRTEAFF; DNA: TGTGCCAGCAGTCCCTCACGGGGGAGGAGGACTGAAGCTTTCTTT
V: TRBV30; D: TRBD1; J: TRBJ1-5; size: few; CDR3: CAWSVGTGRVDDQPQHF; DNA: TGTGCCTGGAGTGTGGGGACAGGGCGTGTCGACGATCAGCCCCAGCATTTT
V: TRBV24-1; D: .; J: TRBJ2-2; size: .; CDR3: CATSDYDSPGELFF; DNA: TGTGCCACCAGTGATTATGACAGCCCCGGGGAGCTGTTTTTT
V: TRBV3-1/TRBV3-2; D: .; J: TRBJ2-1; size: .; CDR3: CASSYRTGPRSYNEQFF; DNA: TGTGCCAGCAGCTACCGAACAGGGCCCCGGTCCTACAATGAGCAGTTCTTC
V: TRBV3-1/TRBV3-2; D: TRBD1; J: TRBJ2-5; size: .; CDR3: CASRGDRGDTETQYF; DNA: TGTGCCAGCAGGGGCGACAGGGGCGACACAGAGACCCAGTACTTC
V: TRBV19; D: .; J: TRBJ1-4; size: .; CDR3: CASSTAGEKLFF; DNA: TGTGCCAGTAGTACAGCCGGGGAAAAACTGTTTTTT
V: TRBV7-9; D: .; J: TRBJ1-4; size: .; CDR3: CASSFFAGGDEKLFF; DNA: TGTGCCAGCAGCTTCTTCGCTGGGGGGGATGAAAAACTGTTTTTT
V: TRBV19; D: .; J: TRBJ1-2; size: once; CDR3: CASFYRSGGYTF; DNA: TGTGCCAGTTTTTATCGGTCGGGTGGCTACACCTTC
V: TRBV30; D: TRBD1; J: TRBJ1-3; size: .; CDR3: CAWSGQGVGPDSGNTIYF; DNA: TGTGCCTGGAGTGGACAGGGGGTGGGCCCTGACTCTGGAAACACCATATATTTT
V: TRBV20-1; D: .; J: TRBJ2-7; size: .; CDR3: CSARAQREQYF; DNA: TGCAGTGCTAGAGCTCAGAGGGAGCAGTACTTC
V: TRBV10-2; D: .; J: TRBJ2-1; size: .; CDR3: CASRQGLLVIYNEQFF; DNA: TGCGCCAGCAGACAGGGCCTACTAGTAATCTACAATGAGCAGTTCTTC
V: TRBV24-1; D: .; J: TRBJ1-2; size: .; CDR3: CATSEPGTGGYTF; DNA: TGTGCCACCAGTGAACCCGGTACCGGGGGCTACACCTTC
V: TRBV11-2; D: .; J: TRBJ2-2; size: .; CDR3: CASSKGGSWAGELFF; DNA: TGTGCCAGCAGCAAGGGGGGGAGTTGGGCCGGGGAGCTGTTTTTT
V: TRBV29-1; D: TRBD1; J: TRBJ1-1; size: few; CDR3: CSVSTGGNTEAFF; DNA: TGCAGCGTTTCGACAGGGGGAAACACTGAAGCTTTCTTT
V: TRBV6-5; D: .; J: TRBJ2-1; size: few; CDR3: CASQGSSYNEQFF; DNA: TGTGCCTCTCAGGGGTCCTCCTACAATGAGCAGTTCTTC
V: TRBV28; D: TRBD2; J: TRBJ2-3; size: .; CDR3: CASSFYGGGTDTQYF; DNA: TGTGCCAGCAGTTTTTATGGGGGGGGCACAGATACGCAGTATTTT
V: TRBV7-2; D: .; J: TRBJ2-3; size: .; CDR3: CASSLRGPSTDTQYF; DNA: TGTGCCAGCAGCCTCAGGGGCCCTAGCACAGATACGCAGTATTTT
V: TRBV12-3/TRBV12-4; D: TRBD2; J: TRBJ2-2; size: .; CDR3: CASSPTSAGELFF; DNA: TGTGCCAGCAGTCCGACTAGCGCCGGGGAGCTGTTTTTT
V: TRBV30; D: TRBD1; J: TRBJ1-5; size: .; CDR3: CAWSPDRGGQPQHF; DNA: TGTGCCTGGAGCCCGGACAGGGGGGGTCAGCCCCAGCATTTT
V: TRBV19; D: .; J: TRBJ1-5; size: .; CDR3: CASSGGSNQPQHF; DNA: TGTGCCAGTAGTGGAGGATCCAATCAGCCCCAGCATTTT
V: TRBV6-5; D: .; J: TRBJ2-2; size: .; CDR3: CASSYLVNTGELFF; DNA: TGTGCCAGCAGTTACCTAGTGAACACCGGGGAGCTGTTTTTT
V: TRBV15; D: .; J: TRBJ2-2; size: .; CDR3: CATSRPRGYTGELFF; DNA: TGTGCCACCAGCAGGCCCAGGGGTTACACCGGGGAGCTGTTTTTT
V: TRBV6-5; D: .; J: TRBJ1-1; size: once; CDR3: CASSLTLNTEAFF; DNA: TGTGCCAGCAGTTTGACACTGAACACTGAAGCTTTCTTT
V: TRBV4-1; D: TRBD1; J: TRBJ1-2; size: .; CDR3: CASSQDEGAVWSGYTF; DNA: TGCGCCAGCAGCCAAGATGAGGGGGCGGTGTGGAGTGGCTACACCTTC
V: TRBV19; D: TRBD2; J: TRBJ2-2; size: .; CDR3: CASSIGLAEVNTGELFF; DNA: TGTGCCAGTAGTATAGGACTAGCGGAAGTTAACACCGGGGAGCTGTTTTTT
V: TRBV5-5; D: TRBD1; J: TRBJ2-1; size: once; CDR3: CASAITPGTGGSGTNEQFF; DNA: TGTGCCAGCGCAATAACTCCCGGGACAGGGGGTAGTGGTACCAATGAGCAGTTCTTC
V: TRBV29-1; D: .; J: TRBJ1-1; size: .; CDR3: CSVEDRGGLNTEAFF; DNA: TGCAGCGTTGAAGATCGGGGGGGATTGAACACTGAAGCTTTCTTT
V: TRBV29-1; D: TRBD1; J: TRBJ2-1; size: .; CDR3: CSAVAGGNEQFF; DNA: TGCAGCGCCGTGGCAGGGGGCAATGAGCAGTTCTTC
V: TRBV15; D: .; J: TRBJ2-5; size: .; CDR3: CATSRDRGGQETQYF; DNA: TGTGCCACCAGCAGAGATCGGGGAGGTCAAGAGACCCAGTACTTC
V: TRBV19; D: .; J: TRBJ2-1; size: .; CDR3: CASSPGVAAYNEQFF; DNA: TGTGCCAGTAGCCCGGGGGTAGCGGCATACAATGAGCAGTTCTTC
V: TRBV30; D: .; J: TRBJ1-5; size: .; CDR3: CAWSVRAGRGNQPQHF; DNA: TGTGCCTGGAGTGTACGGGCGGGGCGCGGGAATCAGCCCCAGCATTTT
V: TRBV29-1; D: TRBD1; J: TRBJ2-3; size: .; CDR3: CSVKGQGTDTQYF; DNA: TGCAGCGTGAAAGGACAGGGGACAGATACGCAGTATTTT
V: TRBV6-5; D: .; J: TRBJ2-7; size: .; CDR3: CASSYSGASYEQYF; DNA: TGTGCCAGCAGTTACTCGGGGGCCTCCTACGAGCAGTACTTC
V: TRBV3-1/TRBV3-2; D: .; J: TRBJ1-2; size: .; CDR3: CASSHWDNQQGRYGYTF; DNA: TGTGCCAGCAGCCATTGGGATAATCAACAGGGAAGATATGGCTACACCTTC
V: TRBV28; D: TRBD1; J: TRBJ2-1; size: .; CDR3: CASSSRRTGGNEQFF; DNA: TGTGCCAGCAGTTCACGTCGGACAGGGGGCAATGAGCAGTTCTTC
V: TRBV24-1; D: TRBD1; J: TRBJ2-5; size: .; CDR3: CATSDSGTGGQETQYF; DNA: TGTGCCACCAGTGATTCCGGGACAGGGGGACAAGAGACCCAGTACTTC
V: TRBV14; D: TRBD2; J: TRBJ2-1; size: once; CDR3: CASSHRTSGPYNEQFF; DNA: TGTGCCAGCAGCCACAGGACTAGCGGTCCCTACAATGAGCAGTTCTTC
V: TRBV2; D: .; J: TRBJ2-3; size: .; CDR3: CASSEAGRLNTQYF; DNA: TGTGCCAGCAGTGAAGCAGGGAGACTAAATACGCAGTATTTT
V: TRBV6-5; D: TRBD1; J: TRBJ1-1; size: few; CDR3: CASNEGIRGQTEAFF; DNA: TGTGCCAGCAACGAGGGGATAAGGGGGCAGACTGAAGCTTTCTTT